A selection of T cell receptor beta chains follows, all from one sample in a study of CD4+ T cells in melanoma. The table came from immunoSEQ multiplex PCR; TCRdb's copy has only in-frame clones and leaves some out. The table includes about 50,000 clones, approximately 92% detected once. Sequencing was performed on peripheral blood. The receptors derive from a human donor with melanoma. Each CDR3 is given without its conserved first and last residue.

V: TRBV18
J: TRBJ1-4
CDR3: ASSPRRATNEKLF

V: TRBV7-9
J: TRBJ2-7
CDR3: ASSSGLGGADEQY

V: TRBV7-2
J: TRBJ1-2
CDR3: ASTEMGGGANYGYT

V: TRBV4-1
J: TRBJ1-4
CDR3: ASSPGGELF

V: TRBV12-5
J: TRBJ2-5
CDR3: ASGLGVETQY

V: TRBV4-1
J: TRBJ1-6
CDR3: ASSQDLGQGWYNSPLH

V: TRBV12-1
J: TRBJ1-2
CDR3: ASSWSDRGDGYT

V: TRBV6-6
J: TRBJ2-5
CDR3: ASSLDRVETQY

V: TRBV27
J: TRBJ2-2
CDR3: ASNFGGAGNTGELF

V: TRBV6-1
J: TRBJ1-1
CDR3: ASSEARANRPEAF

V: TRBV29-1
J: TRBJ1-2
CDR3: SVATTAGAGNYGYT

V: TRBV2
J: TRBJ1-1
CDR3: ASGLFANTEAF

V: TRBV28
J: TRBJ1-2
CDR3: ASSSGQGYGYT

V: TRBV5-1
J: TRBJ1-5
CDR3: ASSLAPGTGFQPQH

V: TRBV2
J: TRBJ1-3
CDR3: ASNKGDRGSGNTIY

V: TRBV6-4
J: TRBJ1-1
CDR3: AFGAGRDTEAF

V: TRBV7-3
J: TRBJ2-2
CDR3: ASGGGGLNTGELF

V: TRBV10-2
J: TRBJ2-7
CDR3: ASSESSGMTYEQY

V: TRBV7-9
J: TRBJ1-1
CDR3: ASSRQANTEAF

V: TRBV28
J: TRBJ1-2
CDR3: ASSFRTGGDYGYT

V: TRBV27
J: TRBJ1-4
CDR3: ASSWGQGTTNEKLF

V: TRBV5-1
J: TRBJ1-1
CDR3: ASSSKEVDTEAF

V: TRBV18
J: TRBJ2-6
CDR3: ASSPVRLSGANVLT